A selection of T cell receptor beta chains follows, all from one sample in a study of T cell repertoires in cytomegalovirus infection. TCRdb passed the reads through MiXCR, listing each CDR3 protein once. This repertoire shows 120,000 to 150,000 distinct CDR3 sequences, roughly 6% found once; its top ten account for 15% to 20%. The sample comprised PBMCs. The receptors originated from a human donor in good health (CMV status not recorded). Some clones in this sample may be carry-over from other donors' samples. CDR3s include the opening cysteine and the closing phenylalanine or tryptophan. D genes are given only for firm matches. Part of the rows lack a size; the others show once, few, many or a class for expanded clones.

clone size: few; J gene: TRBJ2-5; D gene: .; V gene: TRBV28; CDR3 DNA: TGTGCCAGCAGTTTAGAGCTAGAGCGGACCCAGTACTTC; CDR3 protein: CASSLELERTQYF
clone size: few; J gene: TRBJ1-5; D gene: .; V gene: TRBV28; CDR3 DNA: TGTGCCAGCAGTTTAGAGCAGGGCCAAGGAGGCAATCAGCCCCAGCATTTT; CDR3 protein: CASSLEQGQGGNQPQHF
clone size: few; J gene: TRBJ1-2; D gene: .; V gene: TRBV20-1; CDR3 DNA: TGCAGTGCTAGGGGGGGGGGAAACTATGGCTACACCTTC; CDR3 protein: CSARGGGNYGYTF
clone size: many; J gene: TRBJ2-5; D gene: TRBD1; V gene: TRBV7-2; CDR3 DNA: TGTGCCAGTCAGACAGGGAACCAAGAGACCCAGTACTTC; CDR3 protein: CASQTGNQETQYF
clone size: many; J gene: TRBJ1-1; D gene: .; V gene: TRBV7-2; CDR3 DNA: TGTGCCAGCAGCTTACCCCACCTGCTCACTGAAGCTTTCTTT; CDR3 protein: CASSLPHLLTEAFF
clone size: few; J gene: TRBJ2-2; D gene: TRBD2; V gene: TRBV6-2/TRBV6-3; CDR3 DNA: TGTGCCAGCAGGGGGACTAGCTACACCGGGGAGCTGTTTTTT; CDR3 protein: CASRGTSYTGELFF
clone size: many; J gene: TRBJ2-1; D gene: TRBD2; V gene: TRBV7-2; CDR3 DNA: TGTGCCAGCAGCCGAACCGGGACTAGCCTCAATGAGCAGTTCTTC; CDR3 protein: CASSRTGTSLNEQFF
clone size: .; J gene: TRBJ2-1; D gene: .; V gene: TRBV29-1; CDR3 DNA: TGCAGCGTTGTCTCTCGGGGGCAGGGGACCTTCTACAATGAGCAGTTCTTC; CDR3 protein: CSVVSRGQGTFYNEQFF
clone size: many; J gene: TRBJ1-1; D gene: .; V gene: TRBV7-8; CDR3 DNA: TGTGCCAGCAGTCTCAAGGGAGGTATAGGGATGAACACTGAAGCTTTCTTT; CDR3 protein: CASSLKGGIGMNTEAFF
clone size: many; J gene: TRBJ1-1; D gene: .; V gene: TRBV6-1; CDR3 DNA: TGTGCCAGCAGTGTCAAAGCGGGACGGATGAACACTGAAGCTTTCTTT; CDR3 protein: CASSVKAGRMNTEAFF
clone size: many; J gene: TRBJ2-7; D gene: .; V gene: TRBV7-8; CDR3 DNA: TGTGCCAGCAGCCCCCGGGGTGACGAGCAGTACTTC; CDR3 protein: CASSPRGDEQYF
clone size: many; J gene: TRBJ2-5; D gene: .; V gene: TRBV12-3/TRBV12-4; CDR3 DNA: TGTGCCAGCAGTTTGACAGAAGAGACCCAGTACTTC; CDR3 protein: CASSLTEETQYF
clone size: many; J gene: TRBJ1-2; D gene: TRBD1; V gene: TRBV7-2; CDR3 DNA: TGTGCCAGCAGCAGAGGACAGGGCTATGGCTACACCTTC; CDR3 protein: CASSRGQGYGYTF
clone size: many; J gene: TRBJ2-5; D gene: .; V gene: TRBV4-2; CDR3 DNA: TGTGCCAGCAGCCAAGATGAGGGGCGCGTGGATCAAGAGACCCAGTACTTC; CDR3 protein: CASSQDEGRVDQETQYF
clone size: many; J gene: TRBJ1-3; D gene: .; V gene: TRBV2; CDR3 DNA: TGTGCCAGCAGTGAATCGGGTTCCCGGGCCGGAAACACCATATATTTT; CDR3 protein: CASSESGSRAGNTIYF
clone size: many; J gene: TRBJ1-5; D gene: .; V gene: TRBV7-2; CDR3 DNA: TGTGCCAGCAGCCCAGACTTGCAGGGGCATCAGCCCCAGCATTTT; CDR3 protein: CASSPDLQGHQPQHF
clone size: many; J gene: TRBJ2-5; D gene: .; V gene: TRBV6-1; CDR3 DNA: TGTGCCTCCTTCGGGGGCGCGAGGCAAGAGACCCAGTACTTC; CDR3 protein: CASFGGARQETQYF
clone size: many; J gene: TRBJ2-1; D gene: TRBD1; V gene: TRBV5-6; CDR3 DNA: TGTGCCAGCAGCTTACGGGGACAGGGTAACAATGAGCAGTTCTTC; CDR3 protein: CASSLRGQGNNEQFF
clone size: many; J gene: TRBJ1-1; D gene: .; V gene: TRBV29-1; CDR3 DNA: TGCAGCGTTGACGGCGTCGTAGGACAGAGGATGAACACTGAAGCTTTCTTT; CDR3 protein: CSVDGVVGQRMNTEAFF
clone size: many; J gene: TRBJ1-1; D gene: .; V gene: TRBV7-8; CDR3 DNA: TGTGCCAGCAGCTTCCGGGGAGCCAGTTGGAACACTGAAGCTTTCTTT; CDR3 protein: CASSFRGASWNTEAFF
clone size: many; J gene: TRBJ2-3; D gene: TRBD2; V gene: TRBV5-4; CDR3 DNA: TGTGCCAGCAGCCGTAGCGGGGGGGCATCAGATACGCAGTATTTT; CDR3 protein: CASSRSGGASDTQYF
clone size: many; J gene: TRBJ1-6; D gene: TRBD1; V gene: TRBV7-9; CDR3 DNA: TGTGCCAGCAACCCGGGACAGGCCAATTCACCCCTCCACTTT; CDR3 protein: CASNPGQANSPLHF
clone size: many; J gene: TRBJ1-1; D gene: .; V gene: TRBV7-9; CDR3 DNA: TGTGCCAGCAGCTTAGGGTCCGGGGGAACTGAAGCTTTCTTT; CDR3 protein: CASSLGSGGTEAFF
clone size: .; J gene: TRBJ1-5; D gene: .; V gene: TRBV28; CDR3 DNA: TGTGCCAGCAGTCTAGGGACGTACAATCAGCCCCAGCATTTT; CDR3 protein: CASSLGTYNQPQHF
clone size: many; J gene: TRBJ1-6; D gene: TRBD1; V gene: TRBV5-6; CDR3 DNA: TGTGCCAGCGCCCCCGGGACAGCGGGCTCCTATAATTCACCCCTCCACTTT; CDR3 protein: CASAPGTAGSYNSPLHF
clone size: many; J gene: TRBJ2-1; D gene: TRBD2; V gene: TRBV12-5; CDR3 DNA: TGTGCTAGTGGTTTGGCGGGACTAGCGGGGGTAGGGCAGTTCTTC; CDR3 protein: CASGLAGLAGVGQFF
clone size: many; J gene: TRBJ2-7; D gene: TRBD1; V gene: TRBV7-2; CDR3 DNA: TGTGCCAGCAGCCCGGACAGGACTGCCTACGAGCAGTACTTC; CDR3 protein: CASSPDRTAYEQYF
clone size: many; J gene: TRBJ2-7; D gene: .; V gene: TRBV7-3; CDR3 DNA: TGTGCCAGCAGCGCCGGGGTTTCCTACGAGCAGTACTTC; CDR3 protein: CASSAGVSYEQYF
clone size: few; J gene: TRBJ1-1; D gene: .; V gene: TRBV11-2; CDR3 DNA: TGTGCCAGCAGCTTAAGCAATACGGTGAACACTGAAGCTTTCTTT; CDR3 protein: CASSLSNTVNTEAFF
clone size: many; J gene: TRBJ2-5; D gene: .; V gene: TRBV11-2; CDR3 DNA: TGTGCCAGCAGCTCCCTGACCCCCCGACAGACCCAGTACTTC; CDR3 protein: CASSSLTPRQTQYF
clone size: many; J gene: TRBJ2-1; D gene: TRBD2; V gene: TRBV12-3/TRBV12-4; CDR3 DNA: TGTGCCAGCAGCCCCGGGCTAGCGGGGGCCTACAATGAGCAGTTCTTC; CDR3 protein: CASSPGLAGAYNEQFF
clone size: many; J gene: TRBJ1-1; D gene: .; V gene: TRBV7-3; CDR3 DNA: TGTGCCAGCAGCCGTGCCGGGGGCAAAGCTTTCTTT; CDR3 protein: CASSRAGGKAFF
clone size: many; J gene: TRBJ2-1; D gene: TRBD2; V gene: TRBV14; CDR3 DNA: TGTGCCAGCAGCCCGACATTAGCGGGAAATGAGCAGTTCTTC; CDR3 protein: CASSPTLAGNEQFF
clone size: many; J gene: TRBJ2-7; D gene: TRBD1; V gene: TRBV6-2/TRBV6-3; CDR3 DNA: TGTGCCAGCAGAGGCGGGACAGGGCTTCGGTTGGCCTACGAGCAGTACTTC; CDR3 protein: CASRGGTGLRLAYEQYF
clone size: many; J gene: TRBJ1-6; D gene: .; V gene: TRBV18; CDR3 DNA: TGTGCCAGCTCACCAAAGGGTAATTCACCCCTCCACTTT; CDR3 protein: CASSPKGNSPLHF
clone size: .; J gene: TRBJ1-6; D gene: .; V gene: TRBV20-1; CDR3 DNA: TGCAGTGCTGAGGGAGACTCCTATAATTCACCCCTCCACTTT; CDR3 protein: CSAEGDSYNSPLHF
clone size: many; J gene: TRBJ2-1; D gene: .; V gene: TRBV7-2; CDR3 DNA: TGTGCCAGCAGCCCTTTACAGGGATCCCATGAGCAGTTCTTC; CDR3 protein: CASSPLQGSHEQFF
clone size: many; J gene: TRBJ1-4; D gene: .; V gene: TRBV7-2; CDR3 DNA: TGTGCCAGCAGCTTAGCGGCAGTTGCAACTAATGAAAAACTGTTTTTT; CDR3 protein: CASSLAAVATNEKLFF
clone size: .; J gene: TRBJ1-1; D gene: .; V gene: TRBV30; CDR3 DNA: TGTGCCTGGAGAGCAGGGCTGAACACTGAAGCTTTCTTT; CDR3 protein: CAWRAGLNTEAFF
clone size: many; J gene: TRBJ2-1; D gene: .; V gene: TRBV6-2/TRBV6-3; CDR3 DNA: TGTGCCAGCACCCTCAAGCTAAACTCCTACAATGAGCAGTTCTTC; CDR3 protein: CASTLKLNSYNEQFF
clone size: many; J gene: TRBJ1-1; D gene: TRBD1; V gene: TRBV28; CDR3 DNA: TGTGCCAGCAGTCCCCATAGGGACAGCCGCCCTGAAGCTTTCTTT; CDR3 protein: CASSPHRDSRPEAFF
clone size: .; J gene: TRBJ2-3; D gene: TRBD2; V gene: TRBV12-3/TRBV12-4; CDR3 DNA: TGTGCCAGCATACTAGCGGGGGGGGCCACAGATACGCAGTATTTT; CDR3 protein: CASILAGGATDTQYF
clone size: many; J gene: TRBJ1-1; D gene: .; V gene: TRBV7-9; CDR3 DNA: TGTGCCAGCAGCCCTGACACTGAAGCTTTCTTT; CDR3 protein: CASSPDTEAFF
clone size: .; J gene: TRBJ2-1; D gene: .; V gene: TRBV25-1; CDR3 DNA: TGTGCCAGCAGTGAAGAGGAGGATGAGCAGTTCTTC; CDR3 protein: CASSEEEDEQFF
clone size: .; J gene: TRBJ2-1; D gene: .; V gene: TRBV6-2/TRBV6-3; CDR3 DNA: TGTGCCAGCAGCCCTCTTCCTTCGGACTACAATGAGCAGTTCTTC; CDR3 protein: CASSPLPSDYNEQFF
clone size: .; J gene: TRBJ1-4; D gene: .; V gene: TRBV2; CDR3 DNA: TGTGCCAGCAGGCTGCACAGGGATCCCTTTGCAACTAATGAAAAACTGTTTTTT; CDR3 protein: CASRLHRDPFATNEKLFF
clone size: few; J gene: TRBJ2-2; D gene: .; V gene: TRBV10-3; CDR3 DNA: TGTGCCATCAGTGGGGGACTGGTTCGAACACCCGGGGAGCTGTTTTTT; CDR3 protein: CAISGGLVRTPGELFF
clone size: many; J gene: TRBJ2-1; D gene: TRBD2; V gene: TRBV7-8; CDR3 DNA: TGTGCCAGCAGCTCCCCGGGGGGTACAGCCCCTACCTACAATGAGCAGTTCTTC; CDR3 protein: CASSSPGGTAPTYNEQFF
clone size: few; J gene: TRBJ1-4; D gene: TRBD1; V gene: TRBV6-6; CDR3 DNA: TGTGCCAGCAGTTACCTCAGGACAGGCACTAATGAAAAACTGTTTTTT; CDR3 protein: CASSYLRTGTNEKLFF
clone size: many; J gene: TRBJ2-1; D gene: .; V gene: TRBV7-2; CDR3 DNA: TGTGCCAGCAGCCGCATGTCGTCCTTAGGTAATGAGCAGTTCTTC; CDR3 protein: CASSRMSSLGNEQFF